This T cell receptor (beta chain) was recovered during a study of blood T cell repertoires in COVID-19. Whole-study context: T cells, B-cell-depleted T cells, or PBMCs provided the cDNA or gDNA that served as material.

V was trimmed by 3 bases and J by 2 bases, leaving 17 bases between them. The CDR3 has 17 residues. Germline values: CDR1 LNHDA, CDR2 SQIVND (reference sequence). The assay was immunoSEQ multiplex PCR, and TCRdb's table has in-frame clones only and misses some. This table has roughly 270,000 clones, around 85% appearing once. This chain joins TRBV19 and TRBJ1-5, with D possibly TRBD1 on 6 matching bases. The specimen sequenced was peripheral blood. The origin of this receptor is a man in his forties or fifties with active or convalescent COVID-19. As DNA, the CDR3 is TGTGCCAGTAGTATCCGGCCAGGGGACCTTGGCAATCAGCCCCAGCATTTT. The encoded protein is CASSIRPGDLGNQPQHF.